This entry concerns a single T cell receptor (beta chain). Its binding antigen is unknown. One base away there is no much larger clone; base qualities are not given. The immunoSEQ Assay, a bias-controlled multiplex PCR, was used to amplify TCRbeta CDR3 regions from genomic DNA. The paper's data handling went like this. The number of nucleated cells in each sample was estimated from the amplification of reference gene primers within the assay. To quantify the absolute abundance of each unique TCRbeta CDR3 rearrangement, sequence reads were collapsed and filtered. Productive Simpson clonality was computed per sample as the square root of Simpson's diversity index over productive rearrangements. This immuneACCESS table, as held by TCRdb, lists in-frame sequences with V and J called but not all clones. Of the missing ones, under half trace to an unresolved V gene in checked studies; the others have no known cause. That table furnishes V, J and clone size, whereas the DNA furnished D and trimming. The sample yields some 77,000 clones; around nine tenths were counted once. Approximately 8% of the sample rests with the top ten.

These data come from a study of blood T cell repertoires in COVID-19 (dated by TCRdb to about 2020). For the study in its entirety: Samples from collaborators originated in the United States, Italy and Spain and spanned both the acute and convalescent phases of COVID-19. The prospective study material was composed of cDNA or gDNA derived from T cells, B-cell-depleted T cells, or PBMCs. The dataset comprised deeply sampled blood TCRbeta repertoires from subjects exposed to, actively infected with, or recovered from COVID-19. A freely available public database, intended as a resource for researchers studying the immune response to SARS-CoV-2, is where the repertoires were released. The samples were drawn from two sources: the first 160 participants of the ongoing ImmuneRACE study, and 1,200 or so subjects contributed by 6 global collaborators. Nearly every sample came with metadata listing a de-identified subject ID, COVID-19 status, age in years and sex. HLA class I and class II types, where available, came from metadata supplied by the sample provider rather than from assay-based typing.

Broad study findings and their caveats: How much clinical and demographic metadata was included differed by source and by participant, and the metadata was provided uncurated.

The CDR3 covers 15 residues, taking in both the cysteine and the phenylalanine. Just the 45-base CDR3 DNA is kept, in frame starting at base 1. Based on the germline V gene, the CDR1 and CDR2 sequences are SQVTM and ANQGSEA. V is trimmed back by 7 bases and J by 5 bases, and the junction contains 8 bases that no gene match accounts for. Collaborating institutions collected whole blood in K2EDTA tubes following their own protocols. For TCRbeta analysis, collaborators shipped samples as frozen whole blood, isolated PBMCs, or DNA extracted from either of those sample types. The chain uses TRBV29-1 and TRBJ2-2; TRBD2 agrees with 12 junctional bases. Sequencing was done on a sample of peripheral blood. The receptor comes from a man younger than 40 with acute or convalescent COVID-19. The DNA sequence is TGCAGCGGGTGGGACCTAGCGGGAGGGACCGGGGAGCTGTTTTTT. It is translated as CSGWDLAGGTGELFF.